The rows below give T cell receptor beta chains drawn from one sample of a study of OX40 agonist ivuxolimab in advanced cancers. Using immunoSEQ multiplex PCR, the repertoire was profiled, and TCRdb retains in-frame clones only, with some absent. The table records around 94,000 clones, around 86% of them present only once. The starting material was CD4+ or CD8+ T cells sorted from blood, obtained in a trial of the OX40 agonist ivuxolimab. The receptors were gathered from an adult with an advanced solid tumor such as melanoma, head and neck, liver or kidney cancer. Each CDR3 is given with its conserved first and last residue.

j_gene: TRBJ2-7; v_gene: TRBV5-1; CDR3aa: CASSPGLAGVEQYF
j_gene: TRBJ1-2; v_gene: TRBV5-1; CDR3aa: CASSLDGGPYGYTF
j_gene: TRBJ2-7; v_gene: TRBV6-5; CDR3aa: CATKPSGQGVYEQYF
j_gene: TRBJ1-3; v_gene: TRBV5-1; CDR3aa: CASSFVQGGAGNTIYF
j_gene: TRBJ1-5; v_gene: TRBV30; CDR3aa: CAWSGGNQLQHF
j_gene: TRBJ2-5; v_gene: TRBV20-1; CDR3aa: CSATLQETQYF
j_gene: TRBJ1-6; v_gene: TRBV21-1; CDR3aa: CASSPYPSSYNSPLHF
j_gene: TRBJ1-2; v_gene: TRBV6-5; CDR3aa: CASSYSGRVVGYTF
j_gene: TRBJ1-2; v_gene: TRBV4-3; CDR3aa: CASSQAQAGPHYGYTF
j_gene: TRBJ1-2; v_gene: TRBV29-1; CDR3aa: CSVGWQGNYGYTF
j_gene: TRBJ2-5; v_gene: TRBV11-2; CDR3aa: CASSLVGGLGGRETQYF
j_gene: TRBJ2-3; v_gene: TRBV18; CDR3aa: CASSPPYPTDTQYF
j_gene: TRBJ1-4; v_gene: TRBV5-4; CDR3aa: CASSTAQGSGEKLFF
j_gene: TRBJ1-6; v_gene: TRBV15; CDR3aa: CATSRDAQINNSPLHF
j_gene: TRBJ1-1; v_gene: TRBV7-2; CDR3aa: CASSLVSVSPTEAFF
j_gene: TRBJ1-1; v_gene: TRBV19; CDR3aa: CASSIGGAYTEAFF
j_gene: TRBJ2-2; v_gene: TRBV7-7; CDR3aa: CASSLRYRTAVDTGELFF
j_gene: TRBJ1-1; v_gene: TRBV27; CDR3aa: CASRAPGQGFTEAFF
j_gene: TRBJ1-1; v_gene: TRBV2; CDR3aa: CASRKPLGDMNTEAFF
j_gene: TRBJ2-1; v_gene: TRBV10-3; CDR3aa: CAISESTLATYNEQFF
j_gene: TRBJ2-7; v_gene: TRBV11-3; CDR3aa: CASSFGVAREQYF
j_gene: TRBJ1-2; v_gene: TRBV30; CDR3aa: CAWGQSGYTF
j_gene: TRBJ1-1; v_gene: TRBV7-9; CDR3aa: CASSLNRLNTEAFF
j_gene: TRBJ2-3; v_gene: TRBV7-8; CDR3aa: CASSLGLAESTDTQYF
j_gene: TRBJ2-5; v_gene: TRBV7-2; CDR3aa: CASGVRTSGTKETQYF
j_gene: TRBJ2-2; v_gene: TRBV7-2; CDR3aa: CASSRERAELTGELFF
j_gene: TRBJ2-3; v_gene: TRBV6-6; CDR3aa: CAVGGGTDTQYF
j_gene: TRBJ1-3; v_gene: TRBV5-1; CDR3aa: CASSLQEVRSGNTIYF
j_gene: TRBJ2-5; v_gene: TRBV4-2; CDR3aa: CASSPPGRGLRETQYF
j_gene: TRBJ2-1; v_gene: TRBV11-3; CDR3aa: CASSLRGLPYNEQFF
j_gene: TRBJ1-3; v_gene: TRBV6-1; CDR3aa: CASRMTSGNTIYF
j_gene: TRBJ1-1; v_gene: TRBV7-2; CDR3aa: CASSPRQLNPEAFF
j_gene: TRBJ2-1; v_gene: TRBV11-1; CDR3aa: CASSTAPGFYNEQFF
j_gene: TRBJ1-2; v_gene: TRBV23-1; CDR3aa: CASSQSARRTDGYTF
j_gene: TRBJ2-3; v_gene: TRBV9; CDR3aa: CASSAHGLARSTDTQYF
j_gene: TRBJ1-2; v_gene: TRBV5-8; CDR3aa: CASSTGGGDSNYGYTF
j_gene: TRBJ1-4; v_gene: TRBV18; CDR3aa: CASSSTEYEKLFF
j_gene: TRBJ1-1; v_gene: TRBV13; CDR3aa: CASSSAGGPNTEAFF
j_gene: TRBJ1-1; v_gene: TRBV7-9; CDR3aa: CASSLAARELAFF
j_gene: TRBJ2-2; v_gene: TRBV5-1; CDR3aa: CASSLLQGDTGELFF
j_gene: TRBJ2-3; v_gene: TRBV9; CDR3aa: CASSVAAIAGTDTQYF
j_gene: TRBJ1-2; v_gene: TRBV7-9; CDR3aa: CASSLADRPYGYTF
j_gene: TRBJ2-2; v_gene: TRBV2; CDR3aa: CASSSDGYTGELFF
j_gene: TRBJ2-7; v_gene: TRBV6-1; CDR3aa: CASSRRGRDEQYF
j_gene: TRBJ1-2; v_gene: TRBV4-3; CDR3aa: CASSPEQGTSGYTF
j_gene: TRBJ1-3; v_gene: TRBV5-5; CDR3aa: CASSSGRTSSGNTIYF
j_gene: TRBJ1-1; v_gene: TRBV13; CDR3aa: CASSRTANEAFF